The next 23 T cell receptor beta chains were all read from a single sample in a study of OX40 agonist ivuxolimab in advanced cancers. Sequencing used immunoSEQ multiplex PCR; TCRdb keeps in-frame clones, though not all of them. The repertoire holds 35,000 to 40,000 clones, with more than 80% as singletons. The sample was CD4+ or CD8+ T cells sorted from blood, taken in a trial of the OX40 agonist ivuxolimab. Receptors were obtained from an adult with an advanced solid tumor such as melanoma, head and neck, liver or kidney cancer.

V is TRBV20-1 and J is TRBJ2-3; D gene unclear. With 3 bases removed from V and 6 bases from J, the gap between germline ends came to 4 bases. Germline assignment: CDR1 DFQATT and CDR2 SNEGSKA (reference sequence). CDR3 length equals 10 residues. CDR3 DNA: TGCAGTGCTAGGGGTGATACGCAGTATTTT. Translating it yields CSARGDTQYF.

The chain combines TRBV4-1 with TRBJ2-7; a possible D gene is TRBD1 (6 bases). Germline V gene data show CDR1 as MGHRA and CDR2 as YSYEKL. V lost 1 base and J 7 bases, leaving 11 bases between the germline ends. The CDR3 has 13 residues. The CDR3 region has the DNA TGCGCCAGCAGCCAAGCCAGGGGTGGGGAGCAGTACTTC. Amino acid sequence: CASSQARGGEQYF.

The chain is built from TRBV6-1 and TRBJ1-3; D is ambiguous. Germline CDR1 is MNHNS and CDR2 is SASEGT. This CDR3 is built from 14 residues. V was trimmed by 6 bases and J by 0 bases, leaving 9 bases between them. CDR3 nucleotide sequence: TGTGCCAGCAGCGACGAATACTCTGGAAACACCATATATTTT. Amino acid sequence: CASSDEYSGNTIYF.

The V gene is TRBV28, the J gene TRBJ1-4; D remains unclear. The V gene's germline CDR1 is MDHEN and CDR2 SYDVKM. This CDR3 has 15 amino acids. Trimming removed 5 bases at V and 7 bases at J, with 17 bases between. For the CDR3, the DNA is TGTGCCAGCAGTCCTTGGGCCGCTTGGGGTGAAAAACTGTTTTTT. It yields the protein CASSPWAAWGEKLFF.

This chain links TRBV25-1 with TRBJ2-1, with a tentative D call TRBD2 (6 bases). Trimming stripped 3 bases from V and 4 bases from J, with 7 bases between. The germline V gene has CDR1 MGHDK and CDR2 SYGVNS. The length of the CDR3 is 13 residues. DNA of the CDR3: TGTGCCAGCAGTGATGGAGGGTACAATGAGCAGTTCTTC. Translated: CASSDGGYNEQFF.

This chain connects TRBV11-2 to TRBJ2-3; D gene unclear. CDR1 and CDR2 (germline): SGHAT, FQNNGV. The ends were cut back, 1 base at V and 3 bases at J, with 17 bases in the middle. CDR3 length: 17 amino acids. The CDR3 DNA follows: TGTGCCAGCAGCTTAGCTTTCGAGGAAGAAACAACAGATACGCAGTATTTT. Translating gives CASSLAFEEETTDTQYF.

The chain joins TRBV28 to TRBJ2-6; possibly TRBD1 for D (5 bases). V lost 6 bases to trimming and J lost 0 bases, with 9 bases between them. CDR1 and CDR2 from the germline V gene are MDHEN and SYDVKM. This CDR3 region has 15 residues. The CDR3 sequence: CASRTVGSGANVLTF. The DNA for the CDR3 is TGTGCCAGCAGGACAGTAGGCTCTGGGGCCAACGTCCTGACTTTC.

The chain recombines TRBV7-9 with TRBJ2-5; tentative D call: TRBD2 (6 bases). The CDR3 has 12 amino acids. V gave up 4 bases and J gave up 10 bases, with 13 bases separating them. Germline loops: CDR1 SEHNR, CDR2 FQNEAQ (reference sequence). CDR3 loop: CASSSGVGDQYF. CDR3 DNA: TGTGCCAGCAGCTCGGGGGTAGGAGACCAGTACTTC.

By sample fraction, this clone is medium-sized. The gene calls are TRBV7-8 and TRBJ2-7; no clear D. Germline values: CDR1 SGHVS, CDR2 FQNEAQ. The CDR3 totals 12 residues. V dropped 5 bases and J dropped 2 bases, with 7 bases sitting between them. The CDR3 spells CASSTRTYEQYF. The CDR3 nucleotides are TGTGCCAGCAGCACCCGGACCTACGAGCAGTACTTC. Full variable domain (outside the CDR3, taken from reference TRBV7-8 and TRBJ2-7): GAGVSQSPRYKVAKRGQDVALRCDPISGHVSLFWYQQALGQGPEFLTYFQNEAQLDKSGLPSDRFFAERPEGSVSTLKIQRTQQEDSAVYLCASSTRTYEQYFGPGTRLTVT.

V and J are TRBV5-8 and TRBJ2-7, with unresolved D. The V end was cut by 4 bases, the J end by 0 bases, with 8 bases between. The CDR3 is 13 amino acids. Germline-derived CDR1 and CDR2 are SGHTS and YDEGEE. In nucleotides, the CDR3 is TGTGCCAGCAGCCTGACTTACTCCTACGAGCAGTACTTC. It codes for CASSLTYSYEQYF.

CDR3: CASSPSLLWPYEQYF. In nucleotides, the CDR3 is TGTGCCAGCAGCCCATCCCTCCTTTGGCCCTACGAGCAGTACTTC. The V gene is TRBV7-9, the J gene TRBJ2-7; D is ambiguous. V lost 5 bases and J lost 2, with 16 bases in between. Germline V gene lookup returns CDR1 SEHNR and CDR2 FQNEAQ (reference sequence). The CDR3 is 15 amino acids.

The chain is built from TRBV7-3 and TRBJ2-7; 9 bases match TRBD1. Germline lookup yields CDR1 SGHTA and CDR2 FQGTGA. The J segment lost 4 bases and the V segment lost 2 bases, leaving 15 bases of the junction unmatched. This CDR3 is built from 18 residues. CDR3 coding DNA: TGTGCCAGCAGCTTATGGTCCTTGGACAGGGGAATTGATTACGAGCAGTACTTC. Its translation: CASSLWSLDRGIDYEQYF. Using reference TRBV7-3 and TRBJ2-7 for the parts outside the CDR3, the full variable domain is GAGVSQTPSNKVTEKGKYVELRCDPISGHTALYWYRQSLGQGPEFLIYFQGTGAADDSGLPNDRFFAVRPEGSVSTLKIQRTERGDSAVYLCASSLWSLDRGIDYEQYFGPGTRLTVT.

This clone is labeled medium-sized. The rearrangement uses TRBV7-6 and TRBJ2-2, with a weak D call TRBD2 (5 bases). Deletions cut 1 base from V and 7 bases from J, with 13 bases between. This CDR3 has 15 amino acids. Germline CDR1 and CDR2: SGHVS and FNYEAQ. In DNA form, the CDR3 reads TGTGCCAGCAGCTTAGAACTTCTTGGGAGCGGGGAGCTGTTTTTT. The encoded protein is CASSLELLGSGELFF.

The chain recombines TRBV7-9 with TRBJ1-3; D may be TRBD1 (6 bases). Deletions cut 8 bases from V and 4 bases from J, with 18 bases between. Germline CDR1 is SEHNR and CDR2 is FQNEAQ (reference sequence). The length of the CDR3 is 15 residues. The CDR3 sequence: CASHELEGVGNTIYF. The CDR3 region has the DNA TGTGCCAGCCATGAGCTGGAGGGGGTCGGAAACACCATATATTTT.

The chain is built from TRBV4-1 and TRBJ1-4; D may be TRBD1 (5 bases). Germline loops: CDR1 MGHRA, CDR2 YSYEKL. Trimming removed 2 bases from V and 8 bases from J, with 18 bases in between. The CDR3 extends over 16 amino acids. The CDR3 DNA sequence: TGCGCCAGCAGCCAACGACATTCAGGGACTGAAGAAAAACTGTTTTTT. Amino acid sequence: CASSQRHSGTEEKLFF.

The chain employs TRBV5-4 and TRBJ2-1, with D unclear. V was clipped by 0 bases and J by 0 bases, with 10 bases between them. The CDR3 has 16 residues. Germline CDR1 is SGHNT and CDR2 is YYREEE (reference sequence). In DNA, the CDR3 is TGTGCCAGCAGCTTGGTGGGCCCGAGCTCCTACAATGAGCAGTTCTTC. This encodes CASSLVGPSSYNEQFF.

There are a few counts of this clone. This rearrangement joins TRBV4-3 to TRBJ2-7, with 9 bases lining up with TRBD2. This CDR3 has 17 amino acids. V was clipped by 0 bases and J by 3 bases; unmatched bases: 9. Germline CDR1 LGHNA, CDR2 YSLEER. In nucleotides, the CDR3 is TGCGCCAGCAGCCAAGATCGGGCGGGGGGGCCCCTCTACGAGCAGTACTTC. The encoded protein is CASSQDRAGGPLYEQYF.

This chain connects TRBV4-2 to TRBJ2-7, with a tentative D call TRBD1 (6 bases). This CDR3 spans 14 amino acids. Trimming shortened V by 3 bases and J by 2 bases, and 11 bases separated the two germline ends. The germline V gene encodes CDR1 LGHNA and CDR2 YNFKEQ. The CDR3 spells CASSHWTAPYEQYF. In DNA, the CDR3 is TGTGCCAGCAGCCACTGGACAGCACCCTACGAGCAGTACTTC.

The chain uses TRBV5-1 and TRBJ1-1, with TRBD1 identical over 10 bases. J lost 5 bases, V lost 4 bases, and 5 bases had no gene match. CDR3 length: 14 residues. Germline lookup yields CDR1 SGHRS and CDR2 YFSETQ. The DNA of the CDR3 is TGCGCCAGCAGCCCAGGGACAGGGGAGACTGAAGCTTTCTTT. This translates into CASSPGTGETEAFF.

CDR3 nucleotide sequence: TGCAGCGGGGTCGGGCTGAACACTGAAGCTTTCTTT. Encoded protein: CSGVGLNTEAFF. The V call is TRBV29-1, the J call TRBJ1-1, with D hard to call. The germline CDR1 and CDR2 sequences are SQVTM and ANQGSEA. The CDR3 runs 12 residues. V was clipped by 7 bases and J by 0 bases, with 9 bases between them.

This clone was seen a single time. The CDR3 nucleotides read TGTGCCTGGAGCTTATTACGGGACAGTTTCTACGAGCAGTACTTC. Its protein product is CAWSLLRDSFYEQYF. The V call is TRBV30, the J call TRBJ2-7, with 7 bases matching TRBD1. V gave up 3 bases and J gave up 3 bases; unmatched junction bases: 11. The length of the CDR3 is 15 residues. Germline assignment: CDR1 GTSNPN and CDR2 SVGIG (reference sequence).

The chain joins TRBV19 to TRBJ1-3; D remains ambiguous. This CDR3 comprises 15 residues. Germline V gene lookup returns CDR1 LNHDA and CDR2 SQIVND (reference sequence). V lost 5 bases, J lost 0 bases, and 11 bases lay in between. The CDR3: CASSEDVTSGNTIYF. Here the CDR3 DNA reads TGTGCCAGTAGTGAGGACGTAACCTCTGGAAACACCATATATTTT.

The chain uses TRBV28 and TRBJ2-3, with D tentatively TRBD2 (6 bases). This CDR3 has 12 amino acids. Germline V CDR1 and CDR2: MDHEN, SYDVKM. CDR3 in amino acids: CSSGDPWDTQYF. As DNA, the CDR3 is TGTTCCTCGGGGGACCCCTGGGATACGCAGTATTTT.